Given below is one T cell receptor (beta chain) in context. The data are from a study of shared T cell receptors in the human thymus. The CDR3 totals 15 residues. V lost 1 base, J lost 5 bases, and 2 bases stayed unmatched. Germline V gene sequence: CDR1 MNHNS, CDR2 SASEGT. Measured with immunoSEQ multiplex PCR; TCRdb has only the in-frame clones, and not every one. This table holds fewer than 700,000 clones, roughly 88% found once. The sample also formed part of further work on human thymus T cells. That publication notes: Serving as donors were healthy Finnish infants, each of whom was having open corrective surgery for congenital heart defects. During corrective heart surgery, resections were taken, and the thymus tissue came from them. Thymic and blood repertoires appeared to show biased V and J gene usage. Related research described thymic repertoires that were highly overlapping among unrelated individuals.

The TCR comes from a boy less than two years old with a congenital heart defect. Material for sequencing was thymocytes. The rearrangement joins TRBV6-1 to TRBJ1-2; 12 nucleotides align to TRBD1. In nucleotides, the CDR3 is TGTGCCAGCAGTGAAGGGGGACAGGGGGCATATGGCTACACCTTC. It specifies CASSEGGQGAYGYTF.